These 21 T cell receptor beta chains share one sample of origin, sequenced in a study of beta chain features in type 1 diabetes. Reverse transcribing all isolated RNA meant expressed TCRB transcripts were sequenced. Produced via immunoSEQ multiplex PCR; TCRdb's table is partial and in-frame only. There are some 500,000 clones in the sample; about an eighth occur only once, and over 0.035% lies in the top ten. Sequenced sample: naive CD4+ T cells from blood. The source of these receptors is a woman aged 18-29 years in good health.

The CDR3 coding sequence is TGTGCCACCCGAAAACAGGGGGCGGCCAACGTCCTGACTTTC. This sequence encodes CATRKQGAANVLTF. The chain couples TRBV7-9 to TRBJ2-6, with 9 bases fitting TRBD1. CDR1 is SEHNR and CDR2 is FQNEAQ in the germline V gene (reference sequence). Trimming took 10 bases from V and 6 from J; bases not matched to a gene: 7. The CDR3 sequence is 14 residues long. Using reference TRBV7-9 and TRBJ2-6 for the parts outside the CDR3, the full variable domain is DTGVSQNPRHKITKRGQNVTFRCDPISEHNRLYWYRQTLGQGPEFLTYFQNEAQLEKSRLLSDRFSAERPKGSFSTLEIQRTEQGDSAMYLCATRKQGAANVLTFGAGSRLTVL.

The sample holds a few counts of this clone. The rearrangement uses TRBV7-2 and TRBJ2-7; 10 bases match TRBD1. The germline CDR1 and CDR2 sequences are SGHTA and FQGNSA. Trimming cost V 6 bases and J 3 bases; bases outside gene matches: 8. The CDR3 extends over 15 amino acids. Here the CDR3 DNA reads TGTGCCAGCAGACCCGGGACAGGGGTGAGCTACGAGCAGTACTTC. Encoded protein: CASRPGTGVSYEQYF. Complete variable domain (other parts from reference TRBV7-2 and TRBJ2-7): GAGVSQSPSNKVTEKGKDVELRCDPISGHTALYWYRQSLGQGLEFLIYFQGNSAPDKSGLPSDRFSAERTGGSVSTLTIQRTQQEDSAVYLCASRPGTGVSYEQYFGPGTRLTVT.

The rearrangement joins TRBV5-4 to TRBJ2-5; TRBD2 matches 13 bases. V lost 0 bases to trimming and J lost 5 bases; unmatched junction nucleotides: 7. The CDR3 consists of 17 residues. Germline V CDR1 and CDR2: SGHNT, YYREEE (reference sequence). The CDR3 DNA sequence: TGTGCCAGCAGCTTGGGAGGACTAGCGGGAGATGCGGAGACCCAGTACTTC. Its translation is CASSLGGLAGDAETQYF.

This clone was seen a handful of times. The chain has TRBV30 and TRBJ2-1, with D perhaps TRBD1 (6 bases). The germline gives CDR1 GTSNPN, CDR2 SVGIG (reference sequence). The CDR3 contains 14 residues. The V end lost 2 bases, the J end lost 5 bases, and 13 bases lay between the germline ends. Here the CDR3 DNA reads TGTGCCTGGAGTAAGGGGGTTGTCAACAATGAGCAGTTCTTC. Translated, it gives CAWSKGVVNNEQFF.

The V and J genes are TRBV5-1 and TRBJ2-5, with unresolved D. Deletions cut 4 bases from V and 1 base from J, with 11 bases between. This CDR3 contains 14 residues. From germline, CDR1 is SGHRS and CDR2 YFSETQ. CDR3 bases: TGCGCCAGCAGCCGGGCCAACGCCCAAGAGACCCAGTACTTC. It yields the protein CASSRANAQETQYF.

This rearrangement joins TRBV11-3 to TRBJ2-3; D remains unclear. V was shortened by 4 bases and J by 1 base, with 12 bases between the two germline ends. The CDR3 consists of 15 residues. The germline V gene encodes CDR1 SGHNT and CDR2 YENEEA. The CDR3 loop reads CASSSPGAGTDTQYF. The CDR3 coding sequence is TGTGCCAGCAGCTCCCCCGGTGCTGGCACAGATACGCAGTATTTT.

There are a few counts of this clone. This rearrangement joins TRBV6-5 to TRBJ2-7; D may be TRBD2 (6 bases). Germline CDR1 reads MNHEY; CDR2 reads SVGAGI. Deletions cut 2 bases from V and 3 bases from J, with 14 bases between. This CDR3 has 15 residues. CDR3 in amino acids: CASSYTPGGGYEQYF. CDR3 DNA sequence: TGTGCCAGCAGTTACACCCCCGGGGGAGGCTACGAGCAGTACTTC.

This clone was detected a few times. The gene calls are TRBV7-9 and TRBJ1-1, with D possibly being TRBD1 (5 bases). This CDR3 contains 16 residues. Germline V gene data show CDR1 as SEHNR and CDR2 as FQNEAQ (reference sequence). Trimming left V 3 bases short and J 1 base short, with 15 bases between. The CDR3 DNA sequence: TGTGCCAGCAGCTTGGGAAAAGGGGTGAGGAACACTGAAGCTTTCTTT. This encodes CASSLGKGVRNTEAFF.

This clone was seen only a few times. V is TRBV7-9 and J is TRBJ2-7, with D tentatively TRBD2 (5 bases). The CDR3 has 14 residues. Germline V lookup: CDR1 SEHNR, CDR2 FQNEAQ (reference sequence). V was trimmed by 5 bases and J by 2 bases, leaving 13 bases between them. The CDR3 nucleotides read TGTGCCAGCAGCCCCCGTAGCGTGACCTACGAGCAGTACTTC. Its translation is CASSPRSVTYEQYF.

This clone was picked up a small number of times. This chain joins TRBV7-9 and TRBJ2-1; 9 nucleotides line up with TRBD2. From germline, CDR1 is SEHNR and CDR2 FQNEAQ (reference sequence). The CDR3 covers 15 residues. The trim removed 5 bases at V and 2 bases at J, leaving 4 bases unmatched. In nucleotides, the CDR3 is TGTGCCAGCAGCCCTAGCGGGACTACCTACAATGAGCAGTTCTTC. The encoded protein is CASSPSGTTYNEQFF.

This chain links TRBV25-1 with TRBJ2-5, with a weak D call TRBD2 (7 bases). Trimming removed 3 bases from V and 4 bases from J, with 12 bases in between. This CDR3 contains 14 residues. Germline loops: CDR1 MGHDK, CDR2 SYGVNS. DNA of the CDR3: TGTGCCAGCAGTGAGGGGGGGGCCGGAGAGACCCAGTACTTC. Protein sequence: CASSEGGAGETQYF.

The chain has TRBV19 and TRBJ2-7, with 9 bases identical to TRBD1. The CDR3 length is 14 residues. The junction had 9 bases not matched to a gene; V was cut back by 9 bases and J by 3 bases. Germline CDR1 LNHDA, CDR2 SQIVND (reference sequence). In DNA form, the CDR3 reads TGTGCCAGCTCATCCGGGACAGGGCGCTACGAGCAGTACTTC. Residues: CASSSGTGRYEQYF.

This clone was seen a handful of times. The chain links TRBV5-1 to TRBJ2-1, with D unclear. This CDR3 is 16 amino acids long. V lost 1 base to trimming and J lost 4 bases, with 15 bases between them. Germline V lookup: CDR1 SGHRS, CDR2 YFSETQ. The CDR3 protein is CASSLFSRPEYNEQFF. The CDR3 nucleotides are TGCGCCAGCAGCTTGTTTTCCCGCCCAGAATACAATGAGCAGTTCTTC.

The chain couples TRBV2 to TRBJ2-7; tentative D call: TRBD2 (5 bases). The germline V gene encodes CDR1 SNHLY and CDR2 FYNNEI. Trimming stripped 7 bases from V and 9 bases from J, with 25 bases between. This CDR3 comprises 15 residues. CDR3 loop: CASKLRGNLRVGQYV. Written as DNA, the CDR3 is TGTGCCAGCAAATTAAGAGGGAACTTGAGGGTAGGGCAGTACGTC.

In this sample, this clone turned up a few times. The J gene is TRBJ2-5, the V gene TRBV7-2; 8 positions agree with TRBD1. The V gene's germline CDR1 is SGHTA and CDR2 FQGNSA. J was trimmed by 5 bases and V by 5 bases; bases with no gene match: 7. The CDR3 is made up of 14 amino acids. The CDR3 loop is CASSLLHRGETQYF. Here the CDR3 DNA reads TGTGCCAGCAGCCTACTCCACAGGGGGGAGACCCAGTACTTC.

This clone was counted between two and nine times. At the DNA level, this CDR3 is encoded by other sequences in the same sample as well. V gene TRBV29-1 combines with J gene TRBJ1-2; D uncertain. Trimming removed 0 bases from V and 2 bases from J, with 4 bases in between. Germline assignment: CDR1 SQVTM and CDR2 ANQGSEA. The CDR3 contains 12 residues. The CDR3 DNA reads TGCAGCGTTGAAGAGGGAAACTATGGCTACACCTTC. Translating it yields CSVEEGNYGYTF.

This clone was found a few times. J is TRBJ2-1 and V is TRBV19; 7 positions agree with TRBD1. The CDR3 covers 14 residues. Germline CDR1 and CDR2: LNHDA and SQIVND (reference sequence). J was trimmed by 2 bases and V by 4 bases; bases with no gene match: 2. DNA for the CDR3: TGTGCCAGTAGTACCGGACAGGCCTACAATGAGCAGTTCTTC. Translating it yields CASSTGQAYNEQFF.

This clone came up a few times. The chain couples TRBV20-1 to TRBJ1-1, with D possibly matching TRBD1 (6 bases). This CDR3 has 11 residues. Per the germline V gene, CDR1 is DFQATT and CDR2 is SNEGSKA (reference sequence). V lost 5 bases to trimming and J lost 11 bases, with 15 bases between them. CDR3 coding DNA: TGCAGTGCTGTACTTGGGGGCACGGCTTTCTTT. It yields the protein CSAVLGGTAFF.

V and J are TRBV10-3 and TRBJ2-1, with D possibly matching TRBD1 (6 bases). The germline V gene encodes CDR1 ENHRY and CDR2 SYGVKD. The ends were cut back, 1 base at V and 0 bases at J, with 10 bases in the middle. The CDR3 spans 16 residues. CDR3 sequence (DNA): TGTGCCATCAGTGAGTTTACAGGGTTCTCCTACAATGAGCAGTTCTTC. It specifies CAISEFTGFSYNEQFF.

This clone was counted between two and nine times. This sample includes further DNA sequences coding for the same CDR3. The rearrangement links TRBV7-3 to TRBJ2-5, with 9 positions matching TRBD1. Germline CDR1 and CDR2: SGHTA and FQGTGA. Trimming took 6 bases from V and 5 from J; bases not matched to a gene: 4. The CDR3 length is 13 residues. This CDR3 reads CASSRDRAETQYF. The CDR3 DNA reads as TGTGCCAGCAGTAGGGACAGGGCGGAGACCCAGTACTTC.

This clone was counted between two and nine times. This rearrangement joins TRBV10-3 to TRBJ2-7; 9 positions agree with TRBD1. Trimming took 10 bases from V and 3 from J; bases not matched to a gene: 4. The CDR3 consists of 12 residues. CDR1 ENHRY and CDR2 SYGVKD come from the germline V gene. The DNA of the CDR3 is TGTGCCACTGGACAGGGGAGCTACGAGCAGTACGTC. Translated, it gives CATGQGSYEQYV.